This record looks at one TCR beta chain sequence and its context. The sample holds many counts of this clonotype. Its specific antigen is unknown. A read error may account for a junction end that differs from germline. The library was made by PCR. Sequencing relied on a NextSeq 500. Bulk TCR libraries were made following a previously described method, with the TCR primers given in Table S5. Purification of total RNA was performed with the Qiagen AllPrep DNA/RNA kit. Before analysis, reads from multiple sequencing runs of the same library were pooled. Regarding the original processing steps: Reads were retained only if an exact TCR constant sequence was present, and the retained reads were trimmed to 150 nt and grouped according to their 12-nt molecular barcodes. Within each barcode group, reads were sub-clustered at a 15% Levenshtein threshold, and quality-weighted consensus sequences were built per RNA molecule. Non-functional sequences were filtered out, along with any lower-count sequence sitting one edit away from another sequence. Based on a fit of two negative binomial distributions, barcode sub-clusters having less than 20% of the maximum read count were discarded. TCRdb reprocessed the public reads (quality trimming at Q25 with fastp, clone calling with MiXCR) and kept in-frame beta chains. Identical CDR3 protein sequences are pooled into one entry, listed with their most common genes and DNA. Here the V and J calls rest on TCRdb's processing, not on the authors' analysis. A total of around 470,000 distinct CDR3 sequences appear in this sample, about 25% of them only once. Together, the top ten hold about 0.75% of the sample.

The CDR3 goes from the cysteine to the phenylalanine over 14 residues. The sequence is cut down to CDR3 DNA, 42 bases in frame from base 1. The germline V gene specifies SGHRS as CDR1 and YFSETQ as CDR2. This specimen belongs to a study of molecular identifiers for immune sequencing clone quantification (dated by TCRdb to about 2018). About the study as a whole: For a replicate experiment, the RNA from either approximately 20,000 or 100,000 naive CD8 T cells was divided into five aliquots, and four of those aliquots went on to sequencing. The study was a methods study using CD8 T cells to benchmark molecular-identifier clustering-based TCR repertoire sequencing (MIDCIRS) and TCR RNA copy counting. What the research found in general, with its limitations: Modeling indicated about three TCR RNA copies recovered per cell, compared with 9 to 10 by digital PCR, which implies a capture efficiency of 25% to 35%. Highly expanded clone sizes could be underestimated because identical TCR molecules may share a barcode. Naive libraries contained spiked-in Jurkat TCR RNA (around eleven copies' worth), which is not part of the donor repertoire. A single cell's worth of spiked-in Jurkat TCR RNA was reported detectable even among one million naive CD8 T cells. Clones above 20 RNA copies held over 98% of molecules in CMV-specific effector cells but under 1% in naive cells. When barcode sub-clustering was omitted, TCR diversity was inflated by chimeric consensus sequences, with chimeras reaching as high as 47%.

Libraries of naive CD8 T cells were generated from roughly 20,000 to 1,000,000 sorted cells, with 10%, 30% or 50% of the purified RNA used. Naive CD8 T cells, defined as CD8+CD4-CCR7+CD45RA+, were FACS-sorted into RLT Plus buffer on a BD FACSAria II. To test detection sensitivity, Jurkat RNA equivalent to about eleven TCR copies was spiked into samples of roughly 19,000-1,000,000 naive CD8 T cells. Enrichment of CD8 T cells was performed with RosetteSep CD8+ T Cell Enrichment Cocktail and Ficoll-Paque, after which ACK red cell lysis was carried out. The receptor chain draws on TRBV5-1 and TRBJ1-1; TRBD1 aligns with 8 central bases. This TCR was sampled from a human donor in good health. Some libraries in this study had Jurkat cell RNA spiked in. The sample consisted of naive CD8+ T cells from blood, with Jurkat cell RNA spiked in. Interpreted using the paper, the cell subset or site label stands for: FACS-sorted CD8+CD4-CCR7+CD45RA+ naive T cells. The DNA sequence is TGTGCCAGCAGCTTAGGTCAGGGGGCGACTGAAGCTTTCTTT. It translates to CASSLGQGATEAFF.